This T cell receptor (beta chain) was recorded in a study of pediatric ulcerative colitis. By its share, this clone is medium-sized (0.01 to 0.1%). The method was immunoSEQ multiplex PCR; TCRdb's version includes in-frame clones alone and lacks a portion of them. In the table there are tens of thousands of clones, approximately 73% of which are singletons. The germline CDR1 and CDR2 sequences are SNHLY and FYNNEI. V trimming: 7 bases; J trimming: 5 bases; junction bases outside the gene matches: 22. The CDR3 sequence is 18 residues long. Rectal tissue came from one to two pinch biopsies taken at colonoscopy.

The receptor's source is a boy between 10 and 17 years old with moderate ulcerative colitis. Sequenced input: gut tissue. The V gene is TRBV2, the J gene TRBJ2-5; TRBD1 matches 7 bases. CDR3 region: CASTIIPRGRTRGETQYF. The CDR3 nucleotides read TGTGCCAGCACCATTATACCAAGGGGGCGTACAAGGGGGGAGACCCAGTACTTC.